This T cell receptor beta chain was observed in a study of breast tumors, draining lymph nodes, adjacent tissues. Breast cancer patients provided tissue from their axillary draining lymph nodes. TCRdb itself ran the multiplex PCR reads through MiXCR, one entry per CDR3 protein. The sample shows roughly 86,000 distinct CDR3 sequences, approximately 19% of them seen only once. The germline V gene has CDR1 MNHNY and CDR2 SVGAGI (reference sequence). V trimming: 7 bases; J trimming: 4 bases; junction bases outside the gene matches: 10. This CDR3 region has 16 residues. This clonotype was counted between two and nine times.

Sample: axillary lymph node tissue. This clonotype originated in a female donor with breast cancer. Some clones in this sample may be carry-over from other donors' samples. This chain joins TRBV6-6 and TRBJ2-6; 7 nucleotides match TRBD2. CDR3: CASIPGEGRGANVLTF. The CDR3 DNA is TGTGCCAGCATCCCCGGGGAGGGGCGGGGGGCCAACGTCCTGACTTTC.